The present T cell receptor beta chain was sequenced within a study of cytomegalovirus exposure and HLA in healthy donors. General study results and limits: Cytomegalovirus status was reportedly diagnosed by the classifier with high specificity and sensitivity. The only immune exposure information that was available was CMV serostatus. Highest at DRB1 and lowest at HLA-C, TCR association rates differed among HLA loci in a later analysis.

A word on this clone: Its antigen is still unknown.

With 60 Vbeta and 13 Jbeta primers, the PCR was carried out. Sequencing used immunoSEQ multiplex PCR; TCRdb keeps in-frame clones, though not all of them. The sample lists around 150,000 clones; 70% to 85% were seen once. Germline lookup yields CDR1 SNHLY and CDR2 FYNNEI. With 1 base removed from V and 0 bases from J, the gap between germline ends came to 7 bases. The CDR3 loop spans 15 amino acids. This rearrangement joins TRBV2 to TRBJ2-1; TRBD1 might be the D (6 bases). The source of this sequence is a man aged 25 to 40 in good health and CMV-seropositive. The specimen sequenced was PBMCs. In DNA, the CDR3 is TGTGCCAGCAGTGAAGGGGACATCTCCTACAATGAGCAGTTCTTC. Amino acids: CASSEGDISYNEQFF.